Listed below are T cell receptor beta chains from one sample, sequenced in a study of type 1 regulatory T cells. TCRdb re-derived calls from the reads in MiXCR, one entry per CDR3 protein. The data hold 60,000 to 80,000 distinct CDR3 sequences, with approximately 64% observed a single time. The antigens of these receptors remain unknown. Sequencing was performed on cultured T cells, either the whole culture or a sorted T cell fraction (not recorded which). Receptors originate from a human donor in good health. Each CDR3 is given with its conserved first and last residue. D genes are given only for firm matches. The size entry is marked missing in some rows and otherwise reads once, few, many or a size class.

cdr3_length	v_call	d_call	j_call	clone_size	cdr3_aa	cdr3_nt
15	TRBV20-1	TRBD2	TRBJ2-3	NA	CSAKSAGESTDTQYF	TGCAGTGCCAAATCGGCGGGAGAAAGCACAGATACGCAGTATTTT
14	TRBV20-1	TRBD1	TRBJ2-2	few	CSARDRVSTGELFF	TGCAGTGCTAGGGACAGGGTCTCCACCGGGGAGCTGTTTTTT
15	TRBV7-3	NA	TRBJ2-1	NA	CASSLAPTGANEQFF	TGTGCCAGCAGCTTGGCCCCCACAGGTGCCAATGAGCAGTTCTTC
15	TRBV27	NA	TRBJ2-6	once	CASSLWGSGANVLTF	TGTGCCAGCAGTTTATGGGGCTCTGGGGCCAACGTCCTGACTTTC
19	TRBV7-6	TRBD2	TRBJ2-3	NA	CASSLGRLAGGPWSDTQYF	TGTGCCAGCAGCTTAGGAAGACTAGCGGGAGGGCCCTGGTCAGATACGCAGTATTTT
15	TRBV28	NA	TRBJ2-6	few	CASLGRYSGANVLTF	TGTGCCAGCCTCGGTCGGTATTCTGGGGCCAACGTCCTGACTTTC
16	TRBV19	NA	TRBJ1-2	NA	CASLLTAATTNYGYTF	TGTGCCAGTCTCCTCACGGCGGCAACCACTAACTATGGCTACACCTTC
15	TRBV4-1	TRBD1	TRBJ2-7	NA	CASRDGQGRHNEQYF	TGCGCCAGCAGGGACGGACAGGGGCGCCACAACGAGCAGTACTTC
17	TRBV5-1	TRBD2	TRBJ2-7	NA	CASSLTPSGLAGLEQYF	TGCGCCAGCAGCTTGACACCCTCGGGACTAGCGGGATTGGAGCAGTACTTC
12	TRBV20-1	TRBD1	TRBJ2-3	NA	CSALHGGQGQYF	TGCAGTGCCCTTCATGGGGGACAGGGCCAGTATTTT
15	TRBV5-1	NA	TRBJ2-2	NA	CASSPATSNTGELFF	TGCGCCAGCAGCCCGGCGACTTCGAACACCGGGGAGCTGTTTTTT
14	TRBV5-5	TRBD2	TRBJ2-5	NA	CASSLSLAGPLRYF	TGTGCCAGCAGCTTGAGTCTAGCGGGACCCCTTAGGTACTTC
15	TRBV6-5	TRBD2	TRBJ2-7	few	CASSYLAGASYEQYF	TGTGCCAGCAGTTACCTAGCGGGGGCTTCCTACGAGCAGTACTTC
15	TRBV27	TRBD2	TRBJ2-1	NA	CASTRGDAPGNEQFF	TGTGCCAGCACCCGGGGGGACGCCCCCGGCAATGAGCAGTTCTTC
15	TRBV5-1	TRBD1	TRBJ2-1	NA	CATKNGTDEYNEQFF	TGCGCCACCAAAAACGGGACAGATGAATACAATGAGCAGTTCTTC
15	TRBV4-1	TRBD2	TRBJ2-1	NA	CASSRKTSRETKQFF	TGCGCCAGCAGCCGAAAGACTTCGCGGGAGACGAAACAGTTCTTC
14	TRBV2	NA	TRBJ2-1	few	CASRGADPYNEQFF	TGTGCCAGCAGAGGAGCGGACCCCTACAATGAGCAGTTCTTC
18	TRBV4-1	NA	TRBJ1-6	NA	CASSHGRDGSSYNSPLHF	TGCGCCAGCAGCCACGGCCGGGACGGGAGCTCCTATAATTCACCCCTCCACTTT
11	TRBV20-1	NA	TRBJ2-5	few	CSARAEETQYF	TGCAGTGCTAGAGCCGAAGAGACCCAGTACTTC
15	TRBV27	NA	TRBJ2-2	NA	CASSLLGRRTGELFF	TGTGCCAGCAGTTTATTGGGGAGGAGGACCGGGGAGCTGTTTTTT
17	TRBV27	TRBD1	TRBJ1-2	NA	CASRRLGDRGNSDGYTF	TGTGCCAGCAGGAGGTTGGGGGACAGGGGAAATTCGGATGGCTACACCTTC
15	TRBV24-1	TRBD2	TRBJ2-2	NA	CATSAAGDNTGELFF	TGTGCCACCAGTGCTGCGGGGGATAACACCGGGGAGCTGTTTTTT
14	TRBV20-1	TRBD1	TRBJ2-5	NA	CSARPRQGQETQYF	TGCAGTGCTAGGCCCCGACAGGGCCAAGAGACCCAGTACTTC
14	TRBV6-1	TRBD1	TRBJ2-3	many	CASSERQGPDTQYF	TGTGCCAGCAGCGAACGACAGGGACCAGATACGCAGTATTTT
13	TRBV19	TRBD1	TRBJ2-1	NA	CASSWDRFNEQFF	TGTGCCAGTAGCTGGGACAGGTTCAATGAGCAGTTCTTC
15	TRBV4-1	TRBD1	TRBJ2-3	NA	CATSGAGQGTDTQYF	TGCGCCACCTCTGGCGCCGGACAGGGAACAGATACGCAGTATTTT
13	TRBV7-2	NA	TRBJ2-4	NA	CASSLREGDIQYF	TGTGCCAGCAGCTTACGCGAGGGAGACATTCAGTACTTC
15	TRBV18	TRBD2	TRBJ2-5	few	CASSPGTSGQETQYF	TGTGCCAGCTCACCAGGGACTAGCGGGCAAGAGACCCAGTACTTC
15	TRBV29-1	TRBD1	TRBJ2-7	few	CSVAGQRLSSYEQYF	TGCAGCGTTGCGGGACAGCGACTCAGTTCCTACGAGCAGTACTTC
14	TRBV29-1	NA	TRBJ2-7	once	CSVARAPSSYEQYF	TGCAGCGTTGCTAGAGCTCCGAGCTCCTACGAGCAGTACTTC
16	TRBV4-1	NA	TRBJ2-6	NA	CASSPPGISGANVLTF	TGCGCCAGCAGCCCTCCCGGCATCTCTGGGGCCAACGTCCTGACTTTC
17	TRBV3-1	TRBD2	TRBJ2-3	NA	CASSQGLTSGSTDTQYF	TGTGCCAGCAGCCAAGGCTTGACTAGCGGGAGTACAGATACGCAGTATTTT
14	TRBV20-1	TRBD1	TRBJ1-2	NA	CSARRTGGFYGYTF	TGCAGTGCTAGAAGGACAGGGGGCTTCTATGGCTACACCTTC
14	TRBV28	TRBD1	TRBJ2-7	NA	CASSLTGVNYEQYF	TGTGCCAGCAGTTTAACAGGGGTTAACTACGAGCAGTACTTC
13	TRBV2	NA	TRBJ1-5	NA	CASKSGGNQPQHF	TGTGCCAGCAAGTCAGGGGGCAATCAGCCCCAGCATTTT
15	TRBV6-5	NA	TRBJ1-5	NA	CASSYSRSSNQPQHF	TGTGCCAGCAGTTACTCTAGGAGTAGCAATCAGCCCCAGCATTTT
14	TRBV5-1	NA	TRBJ1-1	NA	CASSGDPGGTEAFF	TGCGCCAGCAGCGGGGACCCGGGGGGCACTGAAGCTTTCTTT
17	TRBV29-1	NA	TRBJ2-5	NA	CSVEDWVRTSRQETQYF	TGCAGCGTTGAAGATTGGGTGAGAACTAGCAGACAAGAGACCCAGTACTTC
14	TRBV3-1	NA	TRBJ2-2	NA	CASSQTRQTGELFF	TGTGCCAGCAGCCAAACCCGACAGACCGGGGAGCTGTTTTTT
15	TRBV11-2	NA	TRBJ2-1	NA	CASSAPLSSYNEQFF	TGTGCCAGCAGCGCCCCCCTCAGCTCCTACAATGAGCAGTTCTTC
16	TRBV7-8	TRBD2	TRBJ2-7	NA	CASSLARLAGAYEQYF	TGTGCCAGCAGCTTAGCAAGACTAGCGGGAGCCTACGAGCAGTACTTC
14	TRBV15	TRBD1	TRBJ2-1	NA	CATSRDRVNDEQFF	TGTGCCACCAGCCGGGACAGGGTTAACGATGAGCAGTTCTTC
17	TRBV20-1	NA	TRBJ2-4	NA	CSAYPSGSGIAKNIQYF	TGCAGTGCCTACCCAAGCGGTAGCGGAATAGCCAAAAACATTCAGTACTTC
14	TRBV20-1	TRBD2	TRBJ2-7	NA	CSARGLAGGGEQYF	TGCAGTGCTAGAGGACTAGCGGGAGGAGGCGAGCAGTACTTC
14	TRBV5-1	NA	TRBJ1-1	NA	CASSLEPGLTEAFF	TGCGCCAGCAGCTTGGAACCAGGCCTCACTGAAGCTTTCTTT
16	TRBV5-5	NA	TRBJ2-2	NA	CASSQRQGGPTGELFF	TGTGCCAGCAGCCAACGACAGGGAGGTCCCACCGGGGAGCTGTTTTTT
18	TRBV15	TRBD2	TRBJ2-2	few	CATTNLAGDASYTGELFF	TGTGCCACCACCAACCTAGCGGGCGACGCGAGTTACACCGGGGAGCTGTTTTTT
13	TRBV18	NA	TRBJ2-7	few	CASSPSSRDEQYF	TGTGCCAGCTCACCCTCCTCTCGTGACGAGCAGTACTTC
16	TRBV5-4	NA	TRBJ2-2	once	CASSLGGAQNTGELFF	TGTGCCAGCAGCTTGGGGGGGGCGCAGAACACCGGGGAGCTGTTTTTT
16	TRBV7-9	TRBD1	TRBJ2-1	few	CASRAGTGHSYNEQFF	TGTGCCAGCCGCGCCGGGACAGGACATTCCTACAATGAGCAGTTCTTC
13	TRBV9	NA	TRBJ1-2	NA	CASSVDTGRGYTF	TGTGCCAGCAGCGTAGATACAGGCCGGGGCTACACCTTC
14	TRBV20-1	TRBD1	TRBJ1-6	NA	CSASLDRFSSPLHF	TGCAGTGCTAGCCTGGACAGGTTTTCTTCACCCCTCCACTTT
15	TRBV6-2/TRBV6-3	NA	TRBJ2-3	many	CASSQLLRRGDTQYF	TGTGCCAGCAGTCAACTTCTCAGACGGGGAGATACGCAGTATTTT
16	TRBV19	TRBD2	TRBJ2-7	NA	CASSDSTSGSSYEQYF	TGTGCCAGTAGTGATTCGACTAGCGGCTCATCCTACGAGCAGTACTTC
16	TRBV2	NA	TRBJ2-2	NA	CASTEDNQMNTGELVF	TGTGCCAGCACAGAGGACAATCAGATGAACACCGGGGAGCTGGTTTTT